This T cell receptor beta chain came from a study of CD8 T cells in ankylosing spondylitis. Generation of TCR beta libraries employed quantitative 5'-RACE incorporating molecular barcodes. TCRdb re-derived calls from the 5' RACE reads in MiXCR, one entry per CDR3 protein. The sample consists of 800,000 to 900,000 distinct CDR3 sequences, 10% to 15% of them appearing once. This clonotype has more than one count but fewer than ten. Its matching antigen is unknown. Study findings and constraints: Made up of about eight highly homologous variants, a TCR beta motif appeared characteristic of ankylosing spondylitis blood. Enrichment of disease-linked clones was reportedly significant in matched ankylosing spondylitis synovial fluid.

This CDR3 has 15 residues. V lost 7 bases and J lost 3; bases outside the gene matches: 8. Germline V lookup: CDR1 MNHNS, CDR2 SASEGT. The receptor was derived from a male donor with ankylosing spondylitis. The chain is built from TRBV6-1 and TRBJ2-7, with TRBD1 identical over 11 bases. Sequencing was carried out using blood, either unsorted or a sorted T cell fraction (not recorded which). The CDR3 loop reads CASTPGTGGYYEQYF. The CDR3 DNA is TGTGCCAGCACACCGGGGACAGGGGGTTACTACGAGCAGTACTTC.